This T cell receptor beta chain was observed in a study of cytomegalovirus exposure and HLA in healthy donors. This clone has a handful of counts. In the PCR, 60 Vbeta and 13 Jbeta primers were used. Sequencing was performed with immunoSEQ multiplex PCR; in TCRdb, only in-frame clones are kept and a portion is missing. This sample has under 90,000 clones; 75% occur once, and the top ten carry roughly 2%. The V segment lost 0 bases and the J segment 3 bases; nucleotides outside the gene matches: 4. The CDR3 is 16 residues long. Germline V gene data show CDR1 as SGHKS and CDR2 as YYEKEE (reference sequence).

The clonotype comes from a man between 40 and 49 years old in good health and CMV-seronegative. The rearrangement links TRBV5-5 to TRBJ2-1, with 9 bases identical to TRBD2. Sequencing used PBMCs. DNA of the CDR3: TGTGCCAGCAGCTTGGAAGCTAGCGGGGTCTACAATGAGCAGTTCTTC. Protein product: CASSLEASGVYNEQFF.